These 24 T cell receptor beta chains originate from one sample sequenced in a study of post-analysis software for immune sequencing data. Study findings and constraints: Five TRBV segments, including TRBV5-6, TRBV5-1 and TRBV20-1, were more frequent in patients than controls.

Incorporated into the TCR beta cDNA libraries were unique molecular identifiers, which served to reduce PCR and sequencing biases. TCRdb reprocessed the PCR reads via MiXCR and lists one record per CDR3 protein. The sample carries fewer than 600,000 distinct CDR3 sequences, around 40% recorded once. Their specific antigens are unknown. Input material: blood. The receptors stem from a girl between 10 and 17 years old with multiple sclerosis.

The sample holds many counts of this clonotype. The J gene is TRBJ1-5, the V gene TRBV6-2 or TRBV6-3; D remains ambiguous. This CDR3 is built from 13 residues. V was clipped by 3 bases and J by 3 bases, with 6 bases between them. Germline V CDR1 and CDR2: MNHEY, SVGEGT. CDR3 region: CASSYEYNQPQHF. Here the CDR3 DNA reads TGTGCCAGCAGTTATGAATACAATCAGCCCCAGCATTTT.

This clonotype was seen only a few times. The rearrangement joins TRBV20-1 to TRBJ2-7; D possibly corresponds to TRBD1 (6 bases). V was trimmed by 6 bases and J by 2 bases, leaving 14 bases between them. Germline V gives CDR1 DFQATT, CDR2 SNEGSKA (reference sequence). This CDR3 is 13 amino acids long. The DNA for the CDR3 is TGCAGTGCCCCCACAACAGGGACCTACGAGCAGTACTTC. Protein product: CSAPTTGTYEQYF.

V and J are TRBV5-1 and TRBJ2-3; 9 bases map to TRBD2. CDR3 length: 16 residues. Germline V gene lookup returns CDR1 SGHRS and CDR2 YFSETQ. J lost 4 bases, V lost 4 bases, and 10 bases had no gene match. Here the CDR3 reads CASSLLSGSSSDTQYF. The CDR3 DNA follows: TGCGCCAGCAGCCTGCTTAGCGGGAGTTCGTCAGATACGCAGTATTTT.

The chain carries TRBV2 and TRBJ2-7; D may be TRBD2 (5 bases). CDR1 is SNHLY, CDR2 FYNNEI, per germline. The CDR3 is 15 amino acids. V lost 5 bases and J lost 0, with 14 bases in between. As DNA, the CDR3 is TGTGCCAGCAGTCCGGACTTGAAAAGCTCCTACGAGCAGTACTTC. Protein: CASSPDLKSSYEQYF.

This chain uses TRBV7-2 with TRBJ2-1; TRBD2 aligns across 9 bases. The CDR3 spans 18 residues. With V trimmed by 1 base and J by 15 bases, 22 bases remained unmatched. Germline loops: CDR1 SGHTA, CDR2 FQGNSA. The CDR3 here is CASSLDSHGGRAGNEWFF. Written as DNA, the CDR3 is TGTGCCAGCAGCTTAGACAGTCACGGCGGGAGGGCCGGGAATGAGTGGTTCTTC.

The V and J genes are TRBV28 and TRBJ1-2; the D gene is possibly TRBD1 (5 bases). The CDR3 loop spans 15 amino acids. Deletions cut 4 bases from V and 3 bases from J, with 15 bases between. Germline CDR1 is MDHEN and CDR2 is SYDVKM. Here the CDR3 reads CASSSSGGEDYGYTF. Here the CDR3 DNA reads TGTGCCAGCAGTTCCTCGGGGGGAGAGGACTATGGCTACACCTTC.

The chain combines TRBV6-1 with TRBJ2-2; D is perhaps TRBD1 or TRBD2 (5 bases each). CDR1 and CDR2 (germline): MNHNS, SASEGT. V lost 1 base and J lost 2, with 11 bases in between. This CDR3 comprises 16 residues. The CDR3 sequence is CASSEVVGANTGELFF. The CDR3 nucleotides are TGTGCCAGCAGTGAAGTCGTCGGGGCAAACACCGGGGAGCTGTTTTTT.

The chain has TRBV29-1 and TRBJ2-7; D perhaps matches TRBD2 (6 bases). The germline V gene encodes CDR1 SQVTM and CDR2 ANQGSEA. The CDR3 runs 12 residues. Trimming stripped 6 bases from V and 4 bases from J, with 13 bases between. CDR3 sequence (DNA): TGCAGCGTGGAGGGACTCGGTTACGAGCAGTACTTC. This sequence encodes CSVEGLGYEQYF.

This clonotype turned up a few times. This rearrangement joins TRBV20-1 to TRBJ2-4; D may match TRBD1 or TRBD2 (7 bases each). Germline V gene data show CDR1 as DFQATT and CDR2 as SNEGSKA (reference sequence). The CDR3 runs 15 residues. V lost 1 base and J lost 13, with 23 bases in between. CDR3 DNA: TGCAGTGCTAGAGCCTCGACAGGGATCAGCGGGGAGCAGTACTTC. Translation: CSARASTGISGEQYF.

This clonotype was seen a handful of times. The chain carries TRBV25-1 and TRBJ2-1, with 12 nucleotides matching TRBD2. Germline V gives CDR1 MGHDK, CDR2 SYGVNS. The trim removed 1 base at V and 2 bases at J, leaving 6 bases unmatched. This CDR3 has 18 residues. CDR3 in amino acids: CASSESLGLAGAYNEQFF. CDR3 DNA: TGTGCCAGCAGTGAATCTTTGGGACTAGCGGGCGCCTACAATGAGCAGTTCTTC.

This clonotype was seen just once. The chain carries TRBV5-1 and TRBJ2-5; 9 bases align to TRBD1. CDR1 is SGHRS and CDR2 is YFSETQ in the germline V gene. The CDR3 loop spans 16 amino acids. V dropped 3 bases and J dropped 1; count of bases not matched to a gene: 7. CDR3 DNA: TGCGCCAGCAGCTCGGGACAGGGAGGAATCCAAGAGACCCAGTACTTC. Protein: CASSSGQGGIQETQYF.

The chain uses TRBV20-1 and TRBJ2-3; D ambiguous. V was cut by 4 bases and J by 8 bases, with 10 bases left in between. The CDR3 runs 11 residues. CDR1 is DFQATT and CDR2 is SNEGSKA in the germline V gene (reference sequence). The CDR3 bases are TGCAGTGCTAACCCCGCTGGTACGCAGTATTTT. It encodes CSANPAGTQYF.

This chain connects TRBV5-1 to TRBJ2-7, with 7 bases identical to TRBD2. CDR1 SGHRS and CDR2 YFSETQ come from the germline V gene. The V and J ends lost 6 bases and 7 bases, in that order; junction bases with no gene match: 19. The CDR3 is 16 amino acids. The CDR3 region is CASTPMAGEAYNEQYF. In DNA form, the CDR3 reads TGCGCCAGCACCCCGATGGCGGGAGAAGCCTACAATGAGCAGTACTTC.

V is TRBV24-1 and J is TRBJ2-7, with TRBD1 matching 8 bases. V dropped 3 bases and J dropped 2; count of bases not matched to a gene: 14. The CDR3 consists of 18 residues. Per the germline V gene, CDR1 is KGHDR and CDR2 is SFDVKD. This CDR3 is CATSDTLKTGTGTYEQYF. CDR3 nucleotide sequence: TGTGCCACCAGTGATACCTTAAAAACCGGGACAGGCACCTACGAGCAGTACTTC.

The V gene is TRBV2, the J gene TRBJ2-3, with 11 positions matching TRBD2. This CDR3 comprises 16 residues. With V trimmed by 6 bases and J by 6 bases, 11 bases remained unmatched. Germline CDR1 and CDR2: SNHLY and FYNNEI. CDR3 in DNA: TGTGCCAGCAGCCTCAATAGACTAGCGGGAATGGATACGCAGTATTTT. This translates into CASSLNRLAGMDTQYF.

The chain couples TRBV20-1 to TRBJ2-7; no clear D. This CDR3 comprises 11 residues. Germline assignment: CDR1 DFQATT and CDR2 SNEGSKA (reference sequence). Trimming took 1 base from V and 10 from J, leaving 11 bases between them. The CDR3 sequence is CSARARRGQYF. In DNA form, the CDR3 reads TGCAGTGCTAGAGCGAGGAGAGGCCAGTACTTC.

The J gene is TRBJ2-4, the V gene TRBV29-1; 9 bases fit TRBD1. The J call may be mistaken, given a closer DNA end match to TRBJ2-7. The CDR3 is 13 amino acids. CDR1 and CDR2 (germline): SQVTM, ANQGSEA. CDR3 residues: CSVEVDRGNEQYF. The DNA of the CDR3 is TGCAGCGTTGAAGTGGACAGGGGCAACGAGCAGTACTTC.

The CDR3 bases are TGTGCCAGCACCCCAGGGACTAGCGGGAGATATGAGCAGTTCTTC. Its protein product is CASTPGTSGRYEQFF. This chain uses TRBV28 with TRBJ2-1, with TRBD2 identical over 14 bases. The CDR3 sequence is 15 residues long. V shed 7 bases, J shed 8 bases, and the junction held 7 bases outside the gene matches. Germline values: CDR1 MDHEN, CDR2 SYDVKM.

The chain links TRBV20-1 to TRBJ1-6; D uncertain. V was cut by 0 bases and J by 7 bases, with 10 bases left in between. The CDR3 loop spans 14 amino acids. CDR1 DFQATT and CDR2 SNEGSKA come from the germline V gene (reference sequence). CDR3 sequence: CSAREETRNSPLHF. The CDR3 region has the DNA TGCAGTGCTAGAGAGGAGACTCGGAATTCACCCCTCCACTTT.

J is TRBJ2-5 and V is TRBV13, with 7 positions matching TRBD1. The DNA matches TRBJ2-7 better at its end, which makes the J call doubtful. Germline V gene data show CDR1 as PRHDT and CDR2 as FYEKMQ (reference sequence). The CDR3 is 15 amino acids. In DNA, the CDR3 is TGTGCCAGCAGCCCACCACAGGGGTATTTCAACGAGCAGTACTTC. Translation: CASSPPQGYFNEQYF.

The chain uses TRBV4-2 and TRBJ2-4; 8 bases are shared with TRBD2. The J call could be wrong; TRBJ2-5 is a better fit for the DNA end. The CDR3 covers 15 residues. Germline lookup yields CDR1 LGHNA and CDR2 YNFKEQ. The CDR3 sequence: CASSLIAGRGETQYF. The CDR3 DNA follows: TGTGCCAGCAGCCTTATAGCGGGACGGGGGGAGACCCAGTACTTC.

This clonotype has a handful of counts. The V and J genes are TRBV29-1 and TRBJ2-7; 8 bases line up with TRBD1. The CDR3 loop spans 12 amino acids. V was pared by 4 bases and J by 6 bases, with 5 bases of the junction left unmatched. Germline V gives CDR1 SQVTM, CDR2 ANQGSEA. Here the CDR3 DNA reads TGCAGCGTTGGAGGACAGGGATCCGAGCAGTACTTC. Translation gives CSVGGQGSEQYF.

The CDR3 loop is CASSFGLAGGEYF. The CDR3 bases are TGTGCCAGCAGTTTCGGACTAGCGGGAGGTGAGTATTTT. V usage is TRBV12-3 or TRBV12-4 and J usage is TRBJ2-3; 14 bases line up with TRBD2. The CDR3 loop spans 13 amino acids. V lost 3 bases and J lost 13; bases outside the gene matches: 3.

In this sample, this clonotype turned up a few times. The chain has TRBV29-1 and TRBJ1-2; TRBD1 matches 9 bases. The V segment lost 6 bases and the J segment 3 bases; nucleotides outside the gene matches: 5. Per the germline V gene, CDR1 is SQVTM and CDR2 is ANQGSEA. CDR3 size: 13 residues. This chain's CDR3 is CSVRDREDYGYTF. In DNA, the CDR3 is TGCAGCGTCCGGGACAGGGAGGACTATGGCTACACCTTC.